This T cell receptor beta chain was observed in a study of T cells in Graves' hyperthyroidism and ophthalmopathy. Clinical Activity Scores of at least 3, NOSPECS grades of at least 4 and durations under 3 months characterized ophthalmopathy patients. Diagnoses used clinical symptoms, serum thyroxine and TRAb, thyroid ultrasound and orbital computed tomography. Amplified TCR beta CDR3 regions came from RNA transcripts. The primer set for the first-round RT-PCR of the TCR CDR3 was HTBI. Each CDR3 protein gets one entry after TCRdb re-called the multiplex PCR reads with MiXCR. This sample has about 400,000 distinct CDR3 sequences, with about 14% found just once. This clonotype was observed at least ten times. Its antigen is as yet unknown. Overall study findings and caveats: Among clonotypes expanded in thyroid above 0.001, most were also found in blood.

V was clipped by 5 bases and J by 3 bases, with 5 bases between them. The CDR3 runs 12 residues. The sample was blood. This chain uses TRBV12-3 or TRBV12-4 with TRBJ2-1; D call uncertain. This clonotype was sampled from a woman between 25 and 40 years old with Graves' ophthalmopathy. Written as DNA, the CDR3 is TGTGCCAGCAGTCCGGTCTACAATGAGCAGTTCTTC. It encodes CASSPVYNEQFF.